The 6 T cell receptor beta chains presented below share a single source sample, sequenced in a study of control samples from healthy donors and cancer patients. Measured with immunoSEQ multiplex PCR; TCRdb has only the in-frame clones, and not every one. The top ten hold approximately 40% of the sample, which has around 51,000 clones, 88% seen once. Input material: PBMCs. The receptors come from a man aged 45-60 years with head and neck cancer.

The chain has TRBV28 and TRBJ2-7; weak D call: TRBD2 (6 bases). CDR1 is MDHEN, CDR2 SYDVKM, per germline. Trimming took off 1 base at V and 0 bases at J, with 10 bases between the two ends. The CDR3 runs to 15 residues. The CDR3 nucleotides are TGTGCCAGCAGTTTATCTGGAGGGAACTCCTACGAGCAGTACTTC. Its protein product is CASSLSGGNSYEQYF.

The chain is built from TRBV3-1 (or the pseudogene TRBV3-2) and TRBJ2-5; D is unclear. CDR3 length: 13 residues. The germline gives CDR1 LGHDT, CDR2 YNNKEL (reference sequence). The V end was cut by 0 bases, the J end by 3 bases, with 5 bases between. In DNA form, the CDR3 reads TGTGCCAGCAGCCAAGAACCAGAAGAGACCCAGTACTTC. This translates into CASSQEPEETQYF.

The chain is built from TRBV3-1 (or the pseudogene TRBV3-2) and TRBJ1-6; the D is unclear. Deletions cut 3 bases from V and 7 bases from J, with 10 bases between. This CDR3 comprises 14 residues. Germline CDR1 and CDR2: LGHDT and YNNKEL (reference sequence). The CDR3 DNA sequence: TGTGCCAGCAGCCAGGTGACTGGGAATTCACCCCTCCACTTT. This codes for CASSQVTGNSPLHF.

The chain links TRBV29-1 to TRBJ1-2; possible D gene TRBD1, 5 bases. In germline, CDR1 is SQVTM, CDR2 ANQGSEA. The CDR3 spans 15 residues. Trimming took off 0 bases at V and 4 bases at J, with 15 bases between the two ends. CDR3 sequence (DNA): TGCAGCGTTGAAGATCCCCCAGGGACGGTCTATGGCTACACCTTC. Translation gives CSVEDPPGTVYGYTF.

This clone occurred once. The chain employs TRBV4-3 and TRBJ2-1; D is unresolved. The CDR3 is 15 amino acids. Per germline, CDR1 LGHNA and CDR2 YSLEER. Trimming removed 0 bases from V and 4 bases from J, with 10 bases in between. This chain's CDR3 is CASSQDRAAYNEQFF. CDR3 DNA: TGCGCCAGCAGCCAAGACCGAGCAGCTTACAATGAGCAGTTCTTC.

The chain carries TRBV9 and TRBJ1-2; TRBD1 matches 8 bases. This CDR3 spans 16 amino acids. Trimming cost V 5 bases and J 4 bases; bases outside gene matches: 13. Germline V gene sequence: CDR1 SGDLS, CDR2 YYNGEE. The CDR3: CASRKNQGAFPYGYTF. CDR3 in DNA: TGTGCCAGCAGGAAGAATCAGGGGGCCTTCCCCTATGGCTACACCTTC.